One T cell receptor beta chain is described in this entry. As yet, its antigen is unknown. The data were taken from a study of T cells in Graves' hyperthyroidism and ophthalmopathy. V dropped 5 bases and J dropped 7 bases, with 14 bases sitting between them. This CDR3 spans 14 amino acids. Germline loops: CDR1 SNHLY, CDR2 FYNNEI. No progression to ophthalmopathy during 18 months of follow-up defined stable disease. The hyperthyroidism was newly diagnosed and had lasted under 2 months; the patients were aged 18 to 65. Based on clinical symptoms, serum thyroxine and TRAb, thyroid ultrasound and orbital computed tomography, diagnoses were reached. Study-level points and caveats: Blood also held most thyroid clonotypes expanded beyond 0.001.

Amplification of TCR beta CDR3 regions was performed using RNA transcripts as template. First-round RT-PCR targeting the TCR CDR3 was performed with the HTBI primer set. Each CDR3 protein gets one entry after TCRdb re-called the multiplex PCR reads with MiXCR. There are about 580,000 distinct CDR3 sequences in the sample; 35% to 55% occur only once, and about 8.3% lies in the top ten. V usage is TRBV2 and J usage is TRBJ1-4, with D tentatively TRBD1 (6 bases). The TCR sequence derives from a woman aged 18-29 years with Graves' hyperthyroidism. The sample taken for sequencing was peripheral blood or thyroid tissue (not recorded which). The CDR3 bases are TGTGCCAGCAGTAGGGACATCATAGGTGAAAAACTGTTTTTT. It specifies CASSRDIIGEKLFF.